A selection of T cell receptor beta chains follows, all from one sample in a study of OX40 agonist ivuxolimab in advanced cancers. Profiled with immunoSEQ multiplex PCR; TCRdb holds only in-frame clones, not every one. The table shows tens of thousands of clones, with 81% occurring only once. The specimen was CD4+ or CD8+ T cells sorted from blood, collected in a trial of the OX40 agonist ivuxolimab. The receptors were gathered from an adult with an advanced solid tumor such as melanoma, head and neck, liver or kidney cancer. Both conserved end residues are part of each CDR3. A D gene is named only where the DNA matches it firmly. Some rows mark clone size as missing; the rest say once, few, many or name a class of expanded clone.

CDR3: CASSEDLDASSYNSPLHF
DNA: TGTGCCAGCAGTGAAGATTTGGACGCAAGCTCCTATAATTCACCCCTCCACTTT
J: TRBJ1-6
D: .
size: .
V: TRBV2

CDR3: CASSLSPNYGYTF
DNA: TGTGCCAGCAGCTTATCCCCAAACTATGGCTACACCTTC
J: TRBJ1-2
D: .
size: few
V: TRBV7-6

CDR3: CASHVGAGYEQYF
DNA: TGTGCCAGCCATGTGGGCGCGGGCTACGAGCAGTACTTC
J: TRBJ2-7
D: .
size: .
V: TRBV28

CDR3: CASSPLVLTDTQYF
DNA: TGTGCCAGCAGCCCCTTGGTTCTCACAGATACGCAGTATTTT
J: TRBJ2-3
D: .
size: .
V: TRBV7-9

CDR3: CASSPGGGSFSYEQYF
DNA: TGTGCCAGCAGCCCCGGGGGAGGGTCGTTCTCCTACGAGCAGTACTTC
J: TRBJ2-7
D: TRBD2
size: .
V: TRBV9

CDR3: CSASEGGTEAFF
DNA: TGCAGCGCTTCCGAGGGTGGCACTGAAGCTTTCTTT
J: TRBJ1-1
D: .
size: .
V: TRBV29-1

CDR3: CASSLGSGDYNEQFF
DNA: TGTGCCAGCAGCTTAGGGAGCGGAGACTACAATGAGCAGTTCTTC
J: TRBJ2-1
D: .
size: .
V: TRBV7-3

CDR3: CASSILAGGSYNEQFF
DNA: TGTGCCAGCAGCATACTAGCGGGGGGTTCCTACAATGAGCAGTTCTTC
J: TRBJ2-1
D: TRBD2
size: .
V: TRBV6-4

CDR3: CASSIVRGGGNEQFF
DNA: TGTGCCAGCTCAATAGTCCGGGGGGGCGGCAATGAGCAGTTCTTC
J: TRBJ2-1
D: TRBD2
size: few
V: TRBV13

CDR3: CASSQVLERGDQPQHF
DNA: TGCGCCAGCAGCCAAGTGCTGGAAAGGGGAGATCAGCCCCAGCATTTT
J: TRBJ1-5
D: .
size: .
V: TRBV4-1

CDR3: CASSIYRTGELFF
DNA: TGTGCCAGCAGCATATATAGGACCGGGGAGCTGTTTTTT
J: TRBJ2-2
D: .
size: .
V: TRBV7-9

CDR3: CASSHKTGQYVTEAFF
DNA: TGTGCCAGCAGCCACAAGACAGGGCAATACGTCACTGAAGCTTTCTTT
J: TRBJ1-1
D: TRBD1
size: .
V: TRBV4-2

CDR3: CASSPGTSGSQETQYF
DNA: TGTGCCAGCAGCCCAGGGACTAGCGGATCCCAAGAGACCCAGTACTTC
J: TRBJ2-5
D: TRBD2
size: .
V: TRBV9

CDR3: CASSSPTGTYEQYF
DNA: TGTGCCAGCAGCTCCCCGACAGGAACCTACGAGCAGTACTTC
J: TRBJ2-7
D: .
size: .
V: TRBV13

CDR3: CASSKIRDRGYEQYF
DNA: TGTGCCAGTAGTAAAATCCGGGACAGGGGGTACGAGCAGTACTTC
J: TRBJ2-7
D: TRBD1
size: few
V: TRBV19

CDR3: CASSESETGVADTQYF
DNA: TGTGCCAGCAGTGAATCGGAGACAGGGGTTGCAGATACGCAGTATTTT
J: TRBJ2-3
D: TRBD1
size: .
V: TRBV25-1

CDR3: CASSLGVHNSPLHF
DNA: TGTGCCAGCAGCCTAGGGGTACATAATTCACCCCTCCACTTT
J: TRBJ1-6
D: .
size: .
V: TRBV9

CDR3: CASSAGRVEQFF
DNA: TGTGCCAGCAGCGCCGGGAGGGTTGAGCAGTTCTTC
J: TRBJ2-1
D: TRBD2
size: .
V: TRBV5-6

CDR3: CASSLDVLADQYF
DNA: TGTGCCAGCAGCTTAGATGTGCTAGCCGACCAGTATTTT
J: TRBJ2-3
D: .
size: .
V: TRBV11-2

CDR3: CASSLVGDLGAQYF
DNA: TGTGCCAGCAGCTTGGTCGGGGACTTGGGGGCGCAGTACTTC
J: TRBJ2-7
D: .
size: .
V: TRBV5-4

CDR3: CAWSEGTPRLAKNIQYF
DNA: TGTGCCTGGAGTGAAGGGACACCAAGGCTAGCCAAAAACATTCAGTACTTC
J: TRBJ2-4
D: .
size: .
V: TRBV30

CDR3: CASSGVATNEKLFF
DNA: TGTGCCAGCAGTGGGGTTGCAACTAATGAAAAACTGTTTTTT
J: TRBJ1-4
D: .
size: .
V: TRBV2

CDR3: CASSPHAGVSSYEQYF
DNA: TGTGCCAGCAGCCCCCATGCGGGGGTAAGCTCCTACGAGCAGTACTTC
J: TRBJ2-7
D: TRBD2
size: .
V: TRBV13

CDR3: CASSAGGGPTDTQYF
DNA: TGTGCCAGCAGCGCCGGAGGGGGTCCCACAGATACGCAGTATTTT
J: TRBJ2-3
D: .
size: once
V: TRBV7-3

CDR3: CASSPTPGTGYNEQFF
DNA: TGTGCCAGCAGCCCAACCCCAGGGACAGGCTACAATGAGCAGTTCTTC
J: TRBJ2-1
D: TRBD1
size: once
V: TRBV11-3

CDR3: CASSLAGYGYTF
DNA: TGTGCCAGCAGCTTGGCGGGGTATGGCTACACCTTC
J: TRBJ1-2
D: .
size: .
V: TRBV5-6

CDR3: CASSTPGRYTGELFF
DNA: TGTGCCAGCAGCACGCCGGGGCGGTACACCGGGGAGCTGTTTTTT
J: TRBJ2-2
D: .
size: .
V: TRBV11-2

CDR3: CAWGRGYLQETQYF
DNA: TGTGCCTGGGGTAGGGGGTATCTACAAGAGACCCAGTACTTC
J: TRBJ2-5
D: .
size: .
V: TRBV30

CDR3: CAWSVLGREGDYGYTF
DNA: TGTGCCTGGAGTGTACTCGGCAGGGAGGGTGACTATGGCTACACCTTC
J: TRBJ1-2
D: .
size: .
V: TRBV30

CDR3: CASSPTNRDEQYF
DNA: TGTGCCAGCAGCCCAACCAACAGGGACGAGCAGTACTTC
J: TRBJ2-7
D: .
size: .
V: TRBV5-6

CDR3: CASSEWGETQYF
DNA: TGTGCCAGCAGCGAGTGGGGGGAGACCCAGTACTTC
J: TRBJ2-5
D: .
size: .
V: TRBV6-6

CDR3: CATSRGRDSYNEQFF
DNA: TGTGCCACCAGCAGAGGAAGGGACTCCTACAATGAGCAGTTCTTC
J: TRBJ2-1
D: .
size: .
V: TRBV15

CDR3: CTSSHPSGGASSSYNEQFF
DNA: TGCACCAGCAGCCATCCTAGCGGGGGGGCCTCAAGCTCCTACAATGAGCAGTTCTTC
J: TRBJ2-1
D: .
size: .
V: TRBV1

CDR3: CAGSQDYGESDTQYF
DNA: TGTGCCGGCAGCCAAGATTACGGGGAATCGGATACGCAGTATTTT
J: TRBJ2-3
D: .
size: .
V: TRBV4-2

CDR3: CASSETGADTDTQYF
DNA: TGTGCCAGCTCAGAGACAGGGGCTGACACAGATACGCAGTATTTT
J: TRBJ2-3
D: TRBD1
size: .
V: TRBV18

CDR3: CASSFPQAGGSNEQFF
DNA: TGTGCCAGCAGTTTCCCCCAGGCGGGAGGGAGCAATGAGCAGTTCTTC
J: TRBJ2-1
D: TRBD2
size: once
V: TRBV28

CDR3: CASSSISLSGYGYTF
DNA: TGTGCCAGCAGCTCAATCAGTCTCTCAGGGTATGGCTACACCTTC
J: TRBJ1-2
D: .
size: few
V: TRBV7-9